The T cell receptor beta chain described here comes from a study of blood T cell repertoires in COVID-19. At the level of the study: PBMCs, B-cell-depleted T cells, or T cells were the source of the cDNA or gDNA that made up the material.

Sequenced by immunoSEQ multiplex PCR; TCRdb stores in-frame clones only, minus some. The table has a few hundred thousand clones, almost 90% seen once. Cohorts were based on clinical histories the participants reported. The sequenced sample consisted of PBMCs or T cells enriched from blood (not recorded which). The TCR comes from a woman aged 18-29 years with acute COVID-19.

The DNA of the CDR3 is TGTGCCAGCAGTTCTGGGGGCATCGGCTACACCTTC. Translation: CASSSGGIGYTF. The genes are TRBV27 and TRBJ1-2, with D maybe TRBD1 (6 bases). Germline V gene data show CDR1 as MNHEY and CDR2 as SMNVEV (reference sequence). V was pared by 4 bases and J by 8 bases, with 11 bases between. The CDR3 extends over 12 amino acids.